Listed below are T cell receptor beta chains from one sample, sequenced in a study of beta chain features in type 1 diabetes. Sequencing used immunoSEQ multiplex PCR; TCRdb keeps in-frame clones, though not all of them. Among 38,000 or so clones listed, 64% were seen once. Sequencing was done on a sample of Tregs from blood. These receptors originate from a woman aged 25-40 years in good health. CDR3s include the opening cysteine and the closing phenylalanine or tryptophan. Fields, in order: CDR3 protein, V gene, J gene, clone size. Not every row has a clone size; where given, it reads once, few, many or a size class.

CASSSVGDEKLFF	TRBV18	TRBJ1-4	.
CASSPRLAANTGELFF	TRBV11-2	TRBJ2-2	.
CASSPPGSGSLGDTQYF	TRBV18	TRBJ2-3	.
CASSLVARLLNTEAFF	TRBV7-2	TRBJ1-1	.
CASSVGISGVSTDTQYF	TRBV9	TRBJ2-3	.
CASSEGDFGEAFF	TRBV6-1	TRBJ1-1	few
CASRGGQARNIQYF	TRBV28	TRBJ2-4	medium-sized
CASSPWTGTAIYNEQFF	TRBV28	TRBJ2-1	once
CASSLAGAASEQYF	TRBV7-2	TRBJ2-7	few
CAISESIGGAGSNEQFF	TRBV10-3	TRBJ2-1	.
CASSIRLAGYEQYF	TRBV19	TRBJ2-7	few
CASSAGLAGAGTGELFF	TRBV5-5	TRBJ2-2	.
CASNKGQGQTGNTIYF	TRBV19	TRBJ1-3	.
CASTGREGDEQYF	TRBV19	TRBJ2-7	medium-sized
CASSLSGAGGPSGELFF	TRBV7-9	TRBJ2-2	.
CAIKPGGSEAFF	TRBV10-3	TRBJ1-1	.
CASSPGQVFGYEQYF	TRBV18	TRBJ2-7	.
CASRLGGSSYNEQFF	TRBV7-2	TRBJ2-1	.
CASTTTDRAGSQYF	TRBV5-4	TRBJ2-5	.